Each of the 32 T cell receptor beta chains below was sequenced from the same sample in a study of shared clonotypes between healthy human individuals. Only in-frame clones appear in the TCRdb table, and some are missing; sequencing was by immunoSEQ multiplex PCR. This sample has around 1,100,000 clones, with approximately 80% found just once. Sequencing was performed on memory CD4+ T cells from PBMCs. Sample subset: CD45RA-negative fraction. All receptors derive from a man between 18 and 35 years old in good health. Some clones in this sample may be carry-over from other donors' samples.

The J gene is TRBJ1-2, the V gene TRBV29-1, with D uncertain. The CDR3 has 13 residues. V lost 4 bases and J 4 bases, leaving 13 bases between the germline ends. CDR1 and CDR2 (germline): SQVTM, ANQGSEA. The CDR3 sequence: CSVVSLGIYGYTF. CDR3 bases: TGCAGCGTTGTCTCGCTGGGAATCTATGGCTACACCTTC.

The chain employs TRBV7-2 and TRBJ2-3; TRBD2 agrees at 7 bases. Germline CDR1 and CDR2: SGHTA and FQGNSA. V was pared by 3 bases and J by 2 bases, with 5 bases of the junction left unmatched. This CDR3 is 15 amino acids long. As DNA, the CDR3 is TGTGCCAGCAGCTTTATGGGGAGGGACACAGATACGCAGTATTTT. Protein sequence: CASSFMGRDTDTQYF.

V and J are TRBV28 and TRBJ2-4; D is possibly TRBD2 (7 bases). From germline, CDR1 is MDHEN and CDR2 SYDVKM. The CDR3 consists of 11 residues. V was trimmed by 6 bases and J by 8 bases, leaving 8 bases between them. DNA for the CDR3: TGTGCCAGCAGGGGGGGGCACATTCAGTACTTC. Its protein product is CASRGGHIQYF.

CDR3 loop: CASTPRLGSTEAFF. CDR3 in DNA: TGTGCCAGCACCCCGCGGTTGGGGAGCACTGAAGCTTTCTTT. V usage is TRBV2 and J usage is TRBJ1-1; D ambiguous. The CDR3 sequence is 14 residues long. V lost 7 bases and J 4 bases, leaving 16 bases between the germline ends. Germline assignment: CDR1 SNHLY and CDR2 FYNNEI.

This clone was seen only a few times. V and J are TRBV13 and TRBJ2-2; D gene ambiguous. Trimming took 3 bases from V and 7 from J, leaving 6 bases between them. CDR1 and CDR2 (germline): PRHDT, FYEKMQ (reference sequence). The CDR3 runs 12 residues. CDR3 coding DNA: TGTGCCAGCAGCTTGAGTGGCGGGGAGCTGTTTTTT. It translates to CASSLSGGELFF. Drawing the rest from reference TRBV13 and TRBJ2-2, the complete variable domain is AAGVIQSPRHLIKEKRETATLKCYPIPRHDTVYWYQQGPGQDPQFLISFYEKMQSDKGSIPDRFSAQQFSDYHSELNMSSLELGDSALYFCASSLSGGELFFGEGSRLTVL.

This clone has ten or more counts. Other DNA sequences in the same sample also yield this CDR3. The J gene is TRBJ2-6, the V gene TRBV27; D is uncertain. V was cut by 4 bases and J by 0 bases, with 4 bases left in between. Germline loops: CDR1 MNHEY, CDR2 SMNVEV (reference sequence). This CDR3 is 14 amino acids long. CDR3 coding DNA: TGTGCCAGCAGTTCCCTCTCTGGGGCCAACGTCCTGACTTTC. Amino acid sequence: CASSSLSGANVLTF.

The gene calls are TRBV5-4 and TRBJ1-1; 7 nucleotides align to TRBD1. CDR3 length equals 18 residues. V lost 2 bases and J lost 0; bases outside the gene matches: 13. Germline CDR1 reads SGHNT; CDR2 reads YYREEE (reference sequence). CDR3 in amino acids: CASSLLARTGPMNTEAFF. For the CDR3, the DNA is TGTGCCAGCAGCTTATTGGCGAGGACAGGCCCCATGAACACTGAAGCTTTCTTT.

The rearrangement links TRBV4-2 to TRBJ1-1; possible D gene TRBD1, 5 bases. V was pared by 4 bases and J by 5 bases, with 14 bases between. The CDR3 has 14 residues. Germline CDR1 is LGHNA and CDR2 is YNFKEQ. The CDR3 loop reads CASSRGTIMTEAFF. The CDR3 DNA is TGTGCCAGCAGCCGAGGGACTATTATGACTGAAGCTTTCTTT.

The genes are TRBV9 and TRBJ2-1; 12 bases map to TRBD2. The length of the CDR3 is 16 residues. In germline, CDR1 is SGDLS, CDR2 YYNGEE. Trimming took 3 bases from V and 6 from J; bases not matched to a gene: 7. The CDR3 region is CASSDRTSGNLNEQFF. CDR3 in DNA: TGTGCCAGCAGCGATCGGACTAGCGGGAATCTCAATGAGCAGTTCTTC.

This clone was observed a handful of times. This rearrangement joins TRBV29-1 to TRBJ2-5; D possibly matches TRBD1 or TRBD2 (6 bases each). The length of the CDR3 is 14 residues. CDR1 SQVTM and CDR2 ANQGSEA come from the germline V gene. Trimming cost V 2 bases and J 5 bases, with 15 bases left between them. This CDR3 reads CSVEKGRGGETQYF. The CDR3 region has the DNA TGCAGCGTTGAAAAGGGCAGGGGAGGTGAGACCCAGTACTTC.

The chain is built from TRBV4-2 and TRBJ1-6; D perhaps matches TRBD1 (6 bases). CDR3 length: 16 amino acids. With 0 bases removed from V and 7 bases from J, the gap between germline ends came to 13 bases. Germline CDR1 reads LGHNA; CDR2 reads YNFKEQ. CDR3 nucleotide sequence: TGTGCCAGCAGCCAAGATCCACAGGGCGGGAATTCACCCCTCCACTTT. Protein product: CASSQDPQGGNSPLHF.

The rearrangement uses TRBV6-5 and TRBJ2-7, with 7 bases lining up with TRBD1. Trimming cost V 6 bases and J 4 bases; bases outside gene matches: 6. Germline CDR1 is MNHEY and CDR2 is SVGAGI. The CDR3 is 13 residues long. In nucleotides, the CDR3 is TGTGCCAGCAGACAGGGGCTAAGGTACGAGCAGTACTTC. It is translated as CASRQGLRYEQYF.

V is TRBV5-1 and J is TRBJ2-7, with D uncertain. CDR3 size: 14 residues. The V gene's germline CDR1 is SGHRS and CDR2 YFSETQ. With 5 bases removed from V and 0 bases from J, the gap between germline ends came to 12 bases. The CDR3 is CASRSEDLSYEQYF. CDR3 nucleotides: TGCGCCAGCAGATCTGAGGACCTCTCCTACGAGCAGTACTTC.

CDR3 protein: CARGTSGTSETQYF. Written as DNA, the CDR3 is TGCGCCAGAGGGACTAGCGGGACCTCGGAGACCCAGTACTTC. V and J are TRBV10-2 and TRBJ2-5; 13 nucleotides match TRBD2. Germline CDR1 and CDR2: WSHSY and SAAADI. The CDR3 covers 14 residues. The V and J ends lost 9 bases and 5 bases, in that order; junction bases with no gene match: 6.

This chain connects TRBV19 to TRBJ1-2; TRBD1 matches 7 bases. Germline V gene data show CDR1 as LNHDA and CDR2 as SQIVND (reference sequence). Trimming removed 4 bases from V and 2 bases from J; junction bases left unmatched: 7. The length of the CDR3 is 15 residues. Written as DNA, the CDR3 is TGTGCCAGTAGTAAAGACAGGGTACGGAACTATGGCTACACCTTC. It codes for CASSKDRVRNYGYTF.

J is TRBJ2-5 and V is TRBV4-1, with 7 positions matching TRBD2. Per germline, CDR1 MGHRA and CDR2 YSYEKL. This CDR3 contains 16 residues. The trim removed 0 bases at V and 5 bases at J, leaving 9 bases unmatched. The CDR3 loop reads CASSQDLVLASETQYF. For the CDR3, the DNA is TGCGCCAGCAGCCAAGATTTGGTACTAGCGAGTGAGACCCAGTACTTC.

The rearrangement uses TRBV5-1 and TRBJ2-1; D gene unclear. The germline V gene has CDR1 SGHRS and CDR2 YFSETQ. The CDR3 sequence is 15 residues long. V was shortened by 0 bases and J by 6 bases, with 13 bases between the two germline ends. CDR3 coding DNA: TGCGCCAGCAGCTTGGGGTACGCCCCCGTCAATGAGCAGTTCTTC. It codes for CASSLGYAPVNEQFF.

This sequence joins TRBV4-2 and TRBJ2-1; TRBD2 matches 8 bases. After removal of 1 base from V and 7 bases from J, the junction contained 0 bases not matched to a gene. The CDR3 contains 13 residues. From germline, CDR1 is LGHNA and CDR2 YNFKEQ. The CDR3 DNA follows: TGTGCCAGCAGCCAAGCGGGAGGGAATGAGCAGTTCTTC. It is translated as CASSQAGGNEQFF.

The rearrangement joins TRBV9 to TRBJ2-3; no clear D. Germline assignment: CDR1 SGDLS and CDR2 YYNGEE. V gave up 4 bases and J gave up 4 bases, with 7 bases separating them. The CDR3 spans 12 residues. CDR3 region: CASSRIPDTQYF. CDR3 DNA sequence: TGTGCCAGCAGCAGGATCCCAGATACGCAGTATTTT. Looking up the rest from reference TRBV9 and TRBJ2-3 gives the full variable domain: DSGVTQTPKHLITATGQRVTLRCSPRSGDLSVYWYQQSLDQGLQFLIQYYNGEERAKGNILERFSAQQFPDLHSELNLSSLELGDSALYFCASSRIPDTQYFGPGTRLTVL.

Only a few counts were recorded for this clone. The J gene is TRBJ1-1, the V gene TRBV9; D possibly corresponds to TRBD1 (5 bases). CDR1 SGDLS and CDR2 YYNGEE come from the germline V gene. The ends were cut back, 3 bases at V and 4 bases at J, with 7 bases in the middle. CDR3 length: 12 residues. CDR3 protein: CASSGDGTEAFF. DNA for the CDR3: TGTGCCAGCAGCGGGGACGGCACTGAAGCTTTCTTT.

As for this clone: It is likely a read error, because the conserved phenylalanine at the end of the CDR3 is missing. Because the CDR3's place on the DNA is in doubt, the DNA is left out and the CDR3 is given as listed by TCRdb. The rearrangement uses TRBV27 and TRBJ2-7. Ends included, the CDR3 has 12 residues. Germline lookup yields CDR1 MNHEY and CDR2 SMNVEV (reference sequence). The CDR3 here is CASTKRKRPWPR.

The CDR3 region is CASSSLQGVDGYTF. CDR3 bases: TGTGCCAGCAGTTCACTACAGGGGGTGGATGGCTACACCTTC. The chain carries TRBV28 and TRBJ1-2; 8 positions agree with TRBD1. The CDR3 spans 14 residues. V gave up 4 bases and J gave up 6 bases; unmatched junction bases: 7. The germline CDR1 and CDR2 sequences are MDHEN and SYDVKM.

The chain is built from TRBV4-2 and TRBJ2-7, with D possibly matching TRBD2 (6 bases). There are 15 residues in the CDR3. CDR1 is LGHNA, CDR2 YNFKEQ, per germline. With 1 base removed from V and 0 bases from J, the gap between germline ends came to 10 bases. CDR3 DNA sequence: TGTGCCAGCAGCCAAGGCTTGGAGGGCTCCTACGAGCAGTACTTC. Translated: CASSQGLEGSYEQYF.

V and J are TRBV6-5 and TRBJ1-1; no reliable D call. The germline V gene encodes CDR1 MNHEY and CDR2 SVGAGI. The CDR3 totals 15 residues. Trimming took 4 bases from V and 4 from J, leaving 16 bases between them. In DNA form, the CDR3 reads TGTGCCAGCAGTTTTACGTCCCGGGAGGGCACTGAAGCTTTCTTT. It encodes CASSFTSREGTEAFF.

The rearrangement links TRBV6-5 to TRBJ2-7, with 7 bases lining up with TRBD2. The J segment lost 1 base and the V segment lost 7 bases, leaving 10 bases of the junction unmatched. Per the germline V gene, CDR1 is MNHEY and CDR2 is SVGAGI. This CDR3 region has 15 residues. CDR3 sequence (DNA): TGTGCCAGCAAACCTGTGAGGGGAGGGTCCTACGAGCAGTACTTC. This translates into CASKPVRGGSYEQYF.

This CDR3 reads CASSMVGGNQPQHF. The CDR3 coding sequence is TGTGCCAGTAGTATGGTTGGCGGGAATCAGCCCCAGCATTTT. The genes are TRBV19 and TRBJ1-5; unclear D gene. Trimming took off 3 bases at V and 4 bases at J, with 10 bases between the two ends. CDR3 length: 14 amino acids. Germline lookup yields CDR1 LNHDA and CDR2 SQIVND (reference sequence).

The gene calls are TRBV5-4 and TRBJ2-5; D may be TRBD2 (6 bases). The germline V gene has CDR1 SGHNT and CDR2 YYREEE (reference sequence). This CDR3 spans 14 amino acids. V lost 4 bases, J lost 5 bases, and 15 bases lay in between. Here the CDR3 reads CASSASGAGETQYF. CDR3 sequence (DNA): TGTGCCAGCAGCGCTTCGGGAGCTGGGGAGACCCAGTACTTC.

This clone was seen repeatedly, ten times or more. This chain uses TRBV28 with TRBJ1-5; the D gene is possibly TRBD1 (5 bases). The length of the CDR3 is 14 residues. Germline-derived CDR1 and CDR2 are MDHEN and SYDVKM. The V end was cut by 10 bases, the J end by 4 bases, with 17 bases between. The CDR3 loop reads CATTLLGANQPQHF. CDR3 coding DNA: TGTGCCACTACTCTTCTCGGGGCAAATCAGCCCCAGCATTTT.

The rearrangement joins TRBV10-3 to TRBJ2-7; TRBD1 aligns across 11 bases. The germline V gene encodes CDR1 ENHRY and CDR2 SYGVKD. CDR3 size: 16 residues. Trimming at V came to 1 base and at J to 4 bases, leaving 6 bases not matched to a gene. CDR3 nucleotide sequence: TGTGCCATCAGTGAGTTTGGACAGGGGGCTTCTTACGAGCAGTACTTC. Protein product: CAISEFGQGASYEQYF.

V and J are TRBV6-1 and TRBJ2-3; a weak D match, TRBD2 (6 bases). CDR1 is MNHNS and CDR2 is SASEGT in the germline V gene. The CDR3 has 16 residues. V was clipped by 1 base and J by 3 bases, with 14 bases between them. CDR3 sequence: CASSEGSGRGTDTQYF. The CDR3 DNA reads as TGTGCCAGCAGTGAAGGTTCCGGGAGAGGGACAGATACGCAGTATTTT.

V is TRBV10-3 and J is TRBJ2-7; TRBD2 agrees at 10 bases. In germline, CDR1 is ENHRY, CDR2 SYGVKD. V shed 6 bases, J shed 1 base, and the junction held 6 bases outside the gene matches. The CDR3 spans 15 residues. In DNA form, the CDR3 reads TGTGCCATCAGCCCACTAGCGGGGCTTTCCTACGAGCAGTACTTC. Translating it yields CAISPLAGLSYEQYF.

The J gene is TRBJ2-1, the V gene TRBV6-5; 10 bases agree with TRBD1. Germline V lookup: CDR1 MNHEY, CDR2 SVGAGI. This CDR3 region has 16 residues. The ends lost 4 bases at V and 6 bases at J; junction bases unmatched: 9. CDR3 sequence: CASSLTGTGASNEQFF. DNA of the CDR3: TGTGCCAGCAGTTTAACCGGGACAGGGGCCTCCAATGAGCAGTTCTTC.